These T cell receptor beta chains were read from a single sample in a study of naive and memory T cell subsets. TCRdb processed the UMI-ligation and nested PCR reads anew with MiXCR; each CDR3 protein has one entry. The repertoire has some 80,000 distinct CDR3 sequences, 9% to 9.5% of them found once; the top ten carry 1.2%. Material: naive CD8+ T cells from blood. These receptors originate from a human donor in good health. Each CDR3 is given with its conserved first and last residue. Fields, in order: V gene, J gene, clone size, D gene, CDR3 protein, CDR3 DNA. D genes are given only for firm matches. Clone size appears in some rows only: once, few, many, or a class for an expanded clone.

v_call: TRBV12-5
j_call: TRBJ2-1
clone_size: -
d_call: -
cdr3_aa: CASGLGQNEQFF
cdr3_nt: TGTGCTAGTGGTTTGGGACAGAATGAGCAGTTCTTC

v_call: TRBV4-3
j_call: TRBJ2-1
clone_size: -
d_call: -
cdr3_aa: CASSQRTGYNEQFF
cdr3_nt: TGCGCCAGCAGCCAAAGGACGGGGTACAATGAGCAGTTCTTC

v_call: TRBV7-7
j_call: TRBJ2-1
clone_size: -
d_call: TRBD2
cdr3_aa: CASSLSSGRALVF
cdr3_nt: TGTGCCAGCAGCTTAAGTAGCGGGAGGGCCCTCGTCTTC

v_call: TRBV6-2/TRBV6-3
j_call: TRBJ2-1
clone_size: many
d_call: -
cdr3_aa: CASSPGGAHEQFF
cdr3_nt: TGTGCCAGCAGCCCAGGGGGGGCCCATGAGCAGTTCTTC

v_call: TRBV12-3/TRBV12-4
j_call: TRBJ2-1
clone_size: many
d_call: -
cdr3_aa: CASSLGLDLQRIGDEQFF
cdr3_nt: TGTGCCAGCAGTTTAGGACTAGATTTACAACGGATCGGCGATGAGCAGTTCTTC

v_call: TRBV5-1
j_call: TRBJ2-1
clone_size: -
d_call: TRBD2
cdr3_aa: CASSLVLAGGKYDEQFF
cdr3_nt: TGCGCCAGCAGCTTGGTACTAGCGGGAGGGAAGTACGATGAGCAGTTCTTC

v_call: TRBV7-2
j_call: TRBJ2-5
clone_size: many
d_call: -
cdr3_aa: CASSLNRLDQETQYF
cdr3_nt: TGTGCCAGCAGCTTAAACCGGCTAGACCAAGAGACCCAGTACTTC

v_call: TRBV30
j_call: TRBJ2-7
clone_size: -
d_call: TRBD2
cdr3_aa: CAWSGSGIKSYEQYF
cdr3_nt: TGTGCCTGGAGTGGTAGCGGGATTAAGTCCTACGAGCAGTACTTC

v_call: TRBV14
j_call: TRBJ2-1
clone_size: few
d_call: -
cdr3_aa: CASSQGGHNEQFF
cdr3_nt: TGTGCCAGCAGCCAAGGAGGTCACAATGAGCAGTTCTTC

v_call: TRBV5-1
j_call: TRBJ2-7
clone_size: few
d_call: -
cdr3_aa: CASSSSGTQTYEQYF
cdr3_nt: TGCGCCAGCAGCAGCTCCGGGACCCAAACCTACGAGCAGTACTTC

v_call: TRBV6-1
j_call: TRBJ2-3
clone_size: -
d_call: TRBD1
cdr3_aa: CASSEDRGGTDTQYF
cdr3_nt: TGTGCCAGCAGTGAAGACAGGGGGGGCACAGATACGCAGTATTTT

v_call: TRBV9
j_call: TRBJ2-1
clone_size: -
d_call: -
cdr3_aa: CASSVTTGKESSYNEQFF
cdr3_nt: TGTGCCAGCAGCGTAACCACGGGGAAAGAGAGCTCCTACAATGAGCAGTTCTTC

v_call: TRBV7-9
j_call: TRBJ2-7
clone_size: few
d_call: TRBD1
cdr3_aa: CASSPWDSSYEQYF
cdr3_nt: TGTGCCAGCAGCCCCTGGGACAGCTCCTACGAGCAGTACTTC

v_call: TRBV6-1
j_call: TRBJ2-5
clone_size: -
d_call: -
cdr3_aa: CASSEAVSGKDGETQYF
cdr3_nt: TGTGCCAGCAGTGAAGCCGTTTCGGGGAAGGACGGGGAGACCCAGTACTTC

v_call: TRBV7-9
j_call: TRBJ2-1
clone_size: -
d_call: TRBD2
cdr3_aa: CASSLGIGGLADTYNEQFF
cdr3_nt: TGTGCCAGCAGCTTAGGCATAGGGGGACTAGCTGACACCTACAATGAGCAGTTCTTC

v_call: TRBV12-3/TRBV12-4
j_call: TRBJ1-2
clone_size: -
d_call: -
cdr3_aa: CASSLGSGWGSGYTF
cdr3_nt: TGTGCCAGCAGTTTAGGTTCGGGGTGGGGGTCTGGCTACACCTTC

v_call: TRBV29-1
j_call: TRBJ2-5
clone_size: many
d_call: -
cdr3_aa: CSVDGTAGGFETQYF
cdr3_nt: TGCAGCGTTGATGGCACAGCCGGGGGATTTGAGACCCAGTACTTC

v_call: TRBV5-1
j_call: TRBJ2-1
clone_size: -
d_call: -
cdr3_aa: CASSADITEQFF
cdr3_nt: TGCGCCAGCAGCGCGGACATCACTGAGCAGTTCTTC

v_call: TRBV10-3
j_call: TRBJ2-3
clone_size: many
d_call: TRBD2
cdr3_aa: CATQGATSGRGTDTQYF
cdr3_nt: TGTGCCACCCAGGGGGCGACTAGCGGGAGGGGCACAGATACGCAGTATTTT

v_call: TRBV6-5
j_call: TRBJ2-7
clone_size: few
d_call: -
cdr3_aa: CASSYSLGYEQYF
cdr3_nt: TGTGCCAGCAGTTACTCGTTGGGGTACGAGCAGTACTTC

v_call: TRBV28
j_call: TRBJ2-3
clone_size: -
d_call: TRBD2
cdr3_aa: CASTLGTSGRTDTQYF
cdr3_nt: TGTGCCAGCACCTTAGGGACTAGCGGGAGGACAGATACGCAGTATTTT

v_call: TRBV20-1
j_call: TRBJ2-5
clone_size: many
d_call: -
cdr3_aa: CSATDRNQETQYF
cdr3_nt: TGCAGTGCTACCGACAGAAACCAAGAGACCCAGTACTTC

v_call: TRBV5-8
j_call: TRBJ2-7
clone_size: -
d_call: -
cdr3_aa: CASSPRTYEQYF
cdr3_nt: TGTGCCAGCAGCCCCAGAACCTACGAGCAGTACTTC

v_call: TRBV12-3/TRBV12-4
j_call: TRBJ2-1
clone_size: few
d_call: -
cdr3_aa: CASSLDQGRSKGQFF
cdr3_nt: TGTGCCAGCAGTTTAGACCAGGGGCGGAGTAAAGGGCAGTTCTTC

v_call: TRBV2
j_call: TRBJ2-1
clone_size: -
d_call: TRBD2
cdr3_aa: CASSEVSGRIYNEQFF
cdr3_nt: TGTGCCAGCAGTGAAGTTAGCGGGAGGATCTACAATGAGCAGTTCTTC

v_call: TRBV27
j_call: TRBJ2-7
clone_size: -
d_call: -
cdr3_aa: CASSLSSGVSYEQYF
cdr3_nt: TGTGCCAGCAGTTTGAGTAGCGGAGTCTCCTACGAGCAGTACTTC

v_call: TRBV11-2
j_call: TRBJ2-5
clone_size: many
d_call: TRBD2
cdr3_aa: CASNEGLGETQYF
cdr3_nt: TGTGCCAGCAATGAGGGACTAGGGGAGACCCAGTACTTC

v_call: TRBV28
j_call: TRBJ1-4
clone_size: many
d_call: TRBD1
cdr3_aa: CASTQTGGTNEKLFF
cdr3_nt: TGTGCCAGCACTCAGACAGGGGGAACTAATGAAAAACTGTTTTTT

v_call: TRBV5-1
j_call: TRBJ2-7
clone_size: -
d_call: -
cdr3_aa: CASSLEGLAWEQYF
cdr3_nt: TGCGCCAGCAGCTTGGAAGGCCTTGCGTGGGAGCAGTACTTC

v_call: TRBV10-2
j_call: TRBJ2-7
clone_size: many
d_call: TRBD1
cdr3_aa: CASSAQGDYEQYF
cdr3_nt: TGCGCCAGCAGCGCGCAGGGGGACTACGAGCAGTACTTC

v_call: TRBV28
j_call: TRBJ2-7
clone_size: -
d_call: -
cdr3_aa: CASSFYPSDWGKESSYEQYF
cdr3_nt: TGTGCCAGCAGTTTCTACCCCAGTGACTGGGGTAAGGAGAGCTCCTACGAGCAGTACTTC

v_call: TRBV27
j_call: TRBJ2-7
clone_size: many
d_call: TRBD1
cdr3_aa: CASSSGTDYEQYF
cdr3_nt: TGTGCCAGCAGTTCCGGGACAGACTACGAGCAGTACTTC

v_call: TRBV6-1
j_call: TRBJ2-7
clone_size: -
d_call: TRBD2
cdr3_aa: CASSDTSGRYEQYF
cdr3_nt: TGTGCCAGCAGTGACACTAGCGGGAGATACGAGCAGTACTTC

v_call: TRBV4-3
j_call: TRBJ2-7
clone_size: -
d_call: -
cdr3_aa: CASSQDYRSSYEQYF
cdr3_nt: TGCGCCAGCAGCCAAGATTACAGGTCCTCCTACGAGCAGTACTTC

v_call: TRBV9
j_call: TRBJ1-4
clone_size: once
d_call: TRBD1
cdr3_aa: CASSVGDRGPANEKLFF
cdr3_nt: TGTGCCAGCAGCGTAGGGGACAGGGGGCCGGCTAATGAAAAACTGTTTTTT